The rows below give T cell receptor beta chains drawn from one sample of a study of blood T cell repertoires in COVID-19. Libraries were prepared by immunoSEQ multiplex PCR; TCRdb keeps only in-frame clonotypes and omits some of them. The sample records just under 65,000 clones, more than 60% being singletons. Source material: peripheral blood. The receptors were sampled from a human donor in a cohort sampled during active COVID-19. The CDR3 runs from the conserved cysteine through the conserved F or W. The D gene is left open where the match is weak. Clone size is stated in some rows and not others, as once, few, many or a class when expanded.

V	D	size	J	CDR3	DNA
TRBV5-1	TRBD1	NA	TRBJ1-2	CASTVQGGYGYTF	TGCGCCAGCACCGTACAGGGGGGCTATGGCTACACCTTC
TRBV6-5	NA	NA	TRBJ1-1	CASREGWVGTEAFF	TGTGCCAGCAGGGAGGGGTGGGTTGGAACTGAAGCTTTCTTT
TRBV6-2/TRBV6-3	TRBD1	NA	TRBJ1-1	CASSPGTGWSTEAFF	TGTGCCAGCAGCCCAGGGACAGGGTGGAGTACTGAAGCTTTCTTT
TRBV7-9	TRBD1	NA	TRBJ2-7	CASSFGQVYYEQYF	TGTGCCAGCAGCTTCGGACAGGTTTACTACGAGCAGTACTTC
TRBV19	TRBD2	NA	TRBJ2-7	CASSIDGGGSYEQYF	TGTGCCAGTAGTATAGATGGCGGGGGGAGCTACGAGCAGTACTTC
TRBV24-1	NA	many	TRBJ1-2	CATPHQVGTPYGYTF	TGTGCCACCCCACATCAGGTAGGGACACCGTATGGCTACACCTTC
TRBV7-2	NA	NA	TRBJ2-4	CASSPSSLAKNIQYF	TGTGCCAGCAGCCCCTCGTCTTTAGCCAAAAACATTCAGTACTTC
TRBV19	NA	NA	TRBJ1-5	CASSPPGPRGGQPQHF	TGTGCCAGTAGCCCCCCCGGCCCCAGGGGCGGTCAGCCCCAGCATTTT
TRBV27	NA	NA	TRBJ2-1	CASSPLRTPVGSNEQFF	TGTGCCAGCAGTCCCTTGAGGACTCCTGTGGGGTCCAATGAGCAGTTCTTC
TRBV2	NA	few	TRBJ2-7	CASSPRSYEQYF	TGTGCCAGCAGCCCCCGCTCCTACGAGCAGTACTTC
TRBV7-9	NA	NA	TRBJ2-2	CAGNNPDSYTGELFF	TGTGCCGGAAATAATCCAGACAGTTACACCGGGGAGCTGTTTTTT
TRBV19	NA	NA	TRBJ2-2	CASRARGRAGELFF	TGTGCCAGTAGGGCCAGGGGAAGGGCCGGGGAGCTGTTTTTT
TRBV30	TRBD2	NA	TRBJ2-2	CAWLAPAGGGTGELFF	TGTGCCTGGTTGGCCCCAGCGGGAGGCGGCACCGGGGAGCTGTTTTTT
TRBV30	TRBD2	NA	TRBJ2-2	CAWSVLAGASTGELFF	TGTGCCTGGAGTGTACTAGCGGGGGCGAGTACCGGGGAGCTGTTTTTT
TRBV7-3	NA	NA	TRBJ2-2	CASSQSSTGELFF	TGTGCCAGCAGCCAGTCCTCCACCGGGGAGCTGTTTTTT
TRBV21-1	NA	NA	TRBJ2-7	CASRSAGVPYEQYF	TGTGCCAGCAGGTCCGCGGGGGTCCCCTACGAGCAGTACTTC
TRBV4-1	NA	NA	TRBJ2-3	CASSHALWGADTQYF	TGCGCCAGCAGCCACGCTCTGTGGGGGGCAGATACGCAGTATTTT
TRBV12-3/TRBV12-4	NA	NA	TRBJ1-1	CASSLVATEAFF	TGTGCCAGCAGTTTAGTGGCCACTGAAGCTTTCTTT
TRBV7-6	NA	NA	TRBJ1-3	CASSSVGSGNTIYF	TGTGCCAGCAGCTCCGTCGGCTCTGGAAACACCATATATTTT
TRBV30	NA	NA	TRBJ2-3	CAWSSSGRSGDTQYF	TGTGCCTGGAGTTCATCAGGGCGTAGTGGAGATACGCAGTATTTT
TRBV19	NA	NA	TRBJ1-6	CASSIGGNKSPLHF	TGTGCCAGTAGTATAGGAGGGAATAAGTCACCCCTCCACTTT
TRBV6-5	TRBD2	NA	TRBJ2-1	CASRGGVGEQFF	TGTGCCAGCAGGGGGGGGGTTGGCGAGCAGTTCTTC
TRBV21-1	NA	NA	TRBJ2-1	CASSKYGQGFVDEQFF	TGTGCCAGCAGCAAATACGGACAGGGGTTTGTGGATGAGCAGTTCTTC
TRBV11-3	NA	NA	TRBJ1-6	CASISPPSGRSPLHF	TGTGCCAGCATCTCACCTCCCTCAGGGCGCTCACCCCTCCACTTT
TRBV28	TRBD1	NA	TRBJ2-4	CASSLSGQGGNIQYF	TGTGCCAGCAGTTTAAGTGGACAGGGGGGAAACATTCAGTACTTC
TRBV30	NA	few	TRBJ1-1	CAWSSKAGAEAFF	TGTGCCTGGAGTAGTAAGGCCGGGGCTGAAGCTTTCTTT
TRBV5-4	TRBD2	NA	TRBJ2-5	CASSQGLEAQTQYF	TGTGCCAGCAGCCAGGGACTAGAAGCGCAGACCCAGTACTTC
TRBV7-2	TRBD2	NA	TRBJ2-7	CASSERGSGGRTLYEQYF	TGTGCCAGCAGCGAACGGGGTAGCGGGGGACGCACTCTCTACGAGCAGTACTTC
TRBV11-2	NA	NA	TRBJ2-5	CASSLAVKTQETQYF	TGTGCCAGCAGCTTAGCCGTGAAAACACAAGAGACCCAGTACTTC
TRBV2	NA	few	TRBJ1-5	CASTTAGQPQHF	TGTGCCAGCACGACAGCAGGCCAGCCCCAGCATTTT
TRBV19	TRBD2	NA	TRBJ2-2	CASSLSGGVGELFF	TGTGCCAGTAGTCTCAGTGGGGGGGTCGGGGAGCTGTTTTTT
TRBV5-5	TRBD1	NA	TRBJ2-7	CASSLAGTGGGPITYEQYF	TGTGCCAGCAGCTTGGCGGGGACAGGGGGAGGACCCATAACCTACGAGCAGTACTTC
TRBV24-1	TRBD2	NA	TRBJ2-7	CATSDLILAGGVSYEQYF	TGTGCCACCAGTGATTTGATCTTAGCGGGGGGGGTCTCCTACGAGCAGTACTTC